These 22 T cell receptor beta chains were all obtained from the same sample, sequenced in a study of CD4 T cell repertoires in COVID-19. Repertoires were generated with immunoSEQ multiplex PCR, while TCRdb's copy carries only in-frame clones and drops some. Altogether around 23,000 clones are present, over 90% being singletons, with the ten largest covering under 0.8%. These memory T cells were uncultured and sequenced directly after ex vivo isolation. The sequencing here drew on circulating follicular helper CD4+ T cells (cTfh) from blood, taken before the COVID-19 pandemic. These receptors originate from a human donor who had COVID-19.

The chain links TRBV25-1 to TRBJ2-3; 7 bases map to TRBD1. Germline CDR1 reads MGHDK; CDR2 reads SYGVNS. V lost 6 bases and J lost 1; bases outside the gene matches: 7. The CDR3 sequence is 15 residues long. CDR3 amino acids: CASRDRDRRTDTQYF. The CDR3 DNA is TGTGCCAGCAGGGATAGGGACAGACGCACAGATACGCAGTATTTT. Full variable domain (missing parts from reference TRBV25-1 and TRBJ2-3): EADIYQTPRYLVIGTGKKITLECSQTMGHDKMYWYQQDPGMELHLIHYSYGVNSTEKGDLSSESTVSRIRTEHFPLTLESARPSHTSQYLCASRDRDRRTDTQYFGPGTRLTVL.

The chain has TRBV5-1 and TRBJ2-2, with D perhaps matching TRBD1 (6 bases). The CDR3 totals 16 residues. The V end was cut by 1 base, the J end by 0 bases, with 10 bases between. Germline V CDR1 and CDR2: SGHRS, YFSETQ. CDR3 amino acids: CASSLPGASNTGELFF. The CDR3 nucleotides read TGCGCCAGCAGCTTGCCAGGGGCATCGAACACCGGGGAGCTGTTTTTT.

The CDR3 nucleotides are TGTGCCAGCAGTTACGGCAGCACAGATACGCAGTATTTT. Protein product: CASSYGSTDTQYF. The chain combines TRBV6-6 with TRBJ2-3; D is unclear. The V end was cut by 2 bases, the J end by 0 bases, with 3 bases between. Germline CDR1 is MNHNY and CDR2 is SVGAGI (reference sequence). The CDR3 runs to 13 residues.

This chain's CDR3 is CASSLLSSGNTIYF. The DNA of the CDR3 is TGTGCCAGCAGCCTTCTTAGCTCTGGAAACACCATATATTTT. This rearrangement joins TRBV7-9 to TRBJ1-3; D is unresolved. The germline V gene encodes CDR1 SEHNR and CDR2 FQNEAQ (reference sequence). The ends were cut back, 5 bases at V and 0 bases at J, with 8 bases in the middle. CDR3 length: 14 amino acids.

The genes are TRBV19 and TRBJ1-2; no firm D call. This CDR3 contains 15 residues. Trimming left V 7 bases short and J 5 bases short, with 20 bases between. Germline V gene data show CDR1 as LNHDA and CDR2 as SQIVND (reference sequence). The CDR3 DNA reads TGTGCCAGTAACAAGCGAGACCACCCTAGTTATGGCTACACCTTC. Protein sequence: CASNKRDHPSYGYTF.

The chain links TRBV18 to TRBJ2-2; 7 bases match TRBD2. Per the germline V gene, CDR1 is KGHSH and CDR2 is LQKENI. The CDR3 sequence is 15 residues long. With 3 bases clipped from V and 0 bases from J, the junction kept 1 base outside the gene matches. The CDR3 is CASSPRGANTGELFF. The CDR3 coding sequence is TGTGCCAGCTCACCCCGGGGGGCGAACACCGGGGAGCTGTTTTTT.

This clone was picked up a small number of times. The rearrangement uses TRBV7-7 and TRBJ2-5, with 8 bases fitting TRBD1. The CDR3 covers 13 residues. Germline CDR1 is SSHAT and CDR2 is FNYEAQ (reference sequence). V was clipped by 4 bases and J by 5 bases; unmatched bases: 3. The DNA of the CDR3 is TGTGCCAGCAGCTCGGACAGGGATGAGACCCAGTACTTC. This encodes CASSSDRDETQYF.

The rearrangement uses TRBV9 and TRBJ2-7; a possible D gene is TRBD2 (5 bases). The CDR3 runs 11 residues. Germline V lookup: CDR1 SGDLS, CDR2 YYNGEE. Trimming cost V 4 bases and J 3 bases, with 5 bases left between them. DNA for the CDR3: TGTGCCAGCAGCCGGGACTACGAGCAGTACTTC. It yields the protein CASSRDYEQYF.

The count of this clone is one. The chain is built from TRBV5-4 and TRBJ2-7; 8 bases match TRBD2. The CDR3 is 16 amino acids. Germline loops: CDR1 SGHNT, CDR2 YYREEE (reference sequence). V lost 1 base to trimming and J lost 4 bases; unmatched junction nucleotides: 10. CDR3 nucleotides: TGTGCCAGCAGCTTGAGTAGCGGGAAACCCTTTTACGAGCAGTACTTC. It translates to CASSLSSGKPFYEQYF.

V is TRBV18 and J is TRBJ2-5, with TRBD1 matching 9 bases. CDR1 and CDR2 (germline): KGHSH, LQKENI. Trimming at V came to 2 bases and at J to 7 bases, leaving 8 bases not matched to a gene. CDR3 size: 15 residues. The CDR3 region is CASSPSVQGAGTQYF. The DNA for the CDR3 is TGTGCCAGCTCACCATCAGTACAGGGGGCTGGGACCCAGTACTTC.

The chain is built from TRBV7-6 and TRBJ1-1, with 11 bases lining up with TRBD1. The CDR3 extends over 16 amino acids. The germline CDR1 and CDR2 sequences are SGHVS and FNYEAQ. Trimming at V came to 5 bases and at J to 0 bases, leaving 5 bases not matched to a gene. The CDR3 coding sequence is TGTGCCAGCAGCGCCGGGACAGGGGGGATGAACACTGAAGCTTTCTTT. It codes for CASSAGTGGMNTEAFF.

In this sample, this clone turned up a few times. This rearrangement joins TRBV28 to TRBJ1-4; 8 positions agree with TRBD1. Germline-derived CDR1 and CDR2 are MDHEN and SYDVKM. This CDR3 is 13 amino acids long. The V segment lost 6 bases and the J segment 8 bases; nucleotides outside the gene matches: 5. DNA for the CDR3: TGTGCCAGCAGAAAACAGGGGGAGGAAAAACTGTTTTTT. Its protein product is CASRKQGEEKLFF.

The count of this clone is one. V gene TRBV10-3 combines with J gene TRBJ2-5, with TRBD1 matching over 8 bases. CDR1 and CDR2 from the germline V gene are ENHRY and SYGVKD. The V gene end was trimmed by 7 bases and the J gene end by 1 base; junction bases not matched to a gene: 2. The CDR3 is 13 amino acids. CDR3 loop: CAINGQGQETQYF. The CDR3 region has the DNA TGTGCCATCAATGGACAGGGCCAAGAGACCCAGTACTTC.

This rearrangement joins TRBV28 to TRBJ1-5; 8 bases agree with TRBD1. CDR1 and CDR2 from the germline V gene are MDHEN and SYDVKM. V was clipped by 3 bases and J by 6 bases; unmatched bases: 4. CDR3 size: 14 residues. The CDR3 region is CASSLGDRFQPQHF. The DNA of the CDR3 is TGTGCCAGCAGTTTGGGGGACAGGTTTCAGCCCCAGCATTTT.

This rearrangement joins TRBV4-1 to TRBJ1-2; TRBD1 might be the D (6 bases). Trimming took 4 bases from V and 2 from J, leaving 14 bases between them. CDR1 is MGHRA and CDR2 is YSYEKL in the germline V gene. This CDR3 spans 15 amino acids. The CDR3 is CASSPKTGDNYGYTF. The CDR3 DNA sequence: TGCGCCAGCAGCCCTAAGACAGGCGACAACTATGGCTACACCTTC.

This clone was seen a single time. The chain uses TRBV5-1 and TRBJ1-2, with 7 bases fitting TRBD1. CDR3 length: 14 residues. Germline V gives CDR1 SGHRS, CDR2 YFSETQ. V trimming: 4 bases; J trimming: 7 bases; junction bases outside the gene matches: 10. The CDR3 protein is CASSPPGQTVGYTF. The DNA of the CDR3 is TGCGCCAGCAGCCCTCCGGGACAGACGGTTGGCTACACCTTC.

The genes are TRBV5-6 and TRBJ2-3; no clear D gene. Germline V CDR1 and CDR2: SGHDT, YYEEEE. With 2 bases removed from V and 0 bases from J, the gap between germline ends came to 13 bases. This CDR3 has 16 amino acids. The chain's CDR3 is CASSFSDWLSTDTQYF. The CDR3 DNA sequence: TGTGCCAGCAGCTTTTCTGACTGGTTAAGCACAGATACGCAGTATTTT. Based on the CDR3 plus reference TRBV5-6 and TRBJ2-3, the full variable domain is DAGVTQSPTHLIKTRGQQVTLRCSPKSGHDTVSWYQQALGQGPQFIFQYYEEEERQRGNFPDRFSGHQFPNYSSELNVNALLLGDSALYLCASSFSDWLSTDTQYFGPGTRLTVL.

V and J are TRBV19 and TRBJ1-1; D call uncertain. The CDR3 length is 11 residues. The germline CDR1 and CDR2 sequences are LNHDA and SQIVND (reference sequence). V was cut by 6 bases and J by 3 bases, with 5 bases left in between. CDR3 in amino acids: CASSYHTEAFF. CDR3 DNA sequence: TGTGCCAGTAGCTACCACACTGAAGCTTTCTTT. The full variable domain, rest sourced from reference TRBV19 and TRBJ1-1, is DGGITQSPKYLFRKEGQNVTLSCEQNLNHDAMYWYRQDPGQGLRLIYYSQIVNDFQKGDIAEGYSVSREKKESFPLTVTSAQKNPTAFYLCASSYHTEAFFGQGTRLTVV.

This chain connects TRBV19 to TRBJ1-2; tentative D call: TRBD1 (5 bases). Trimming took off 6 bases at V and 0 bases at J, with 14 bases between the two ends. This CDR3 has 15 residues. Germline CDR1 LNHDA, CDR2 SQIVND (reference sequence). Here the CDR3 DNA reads TGTGCCAGTAGGGTTCCGACAGCTTCTAACTATGGCTACACCTTC. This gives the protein CASRVPTASNYGYTF.

The CDR3 sequence is CASASGTRLRAFF. The CDR3 DNA is TGTGCTAGTGCCTCCGGGACAAGGCTAAGAGCTTTCTTT. The chain carries TRBV12-5 and TRBJ1-1; D possibly corresponds to TRBD1 (6 bases). The CDR3 covers 13 residues. Per germline, CDR1 LGHNT and CDR2 FRNRAP. With 7 bases removed from V and 10 bases from J, the gap between germline ends came to 19 bases.

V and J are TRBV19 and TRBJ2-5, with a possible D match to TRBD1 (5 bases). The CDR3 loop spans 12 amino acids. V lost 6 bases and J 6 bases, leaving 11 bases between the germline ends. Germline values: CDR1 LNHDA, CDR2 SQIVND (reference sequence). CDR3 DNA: TGTGCCAGTAGAGGGGTCCCCAAGACCCAGTACTTC. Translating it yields CASRGVPKTQYF.

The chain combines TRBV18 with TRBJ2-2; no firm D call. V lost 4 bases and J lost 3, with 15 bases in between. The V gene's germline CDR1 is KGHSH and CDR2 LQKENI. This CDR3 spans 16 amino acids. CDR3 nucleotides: TGTGCCAGCTCACTTAATAGCCCACCATACACCGGGGAGCTGTTTTTT. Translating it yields CASSLNSPPYTGELFF. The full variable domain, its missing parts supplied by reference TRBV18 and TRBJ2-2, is NAGVMQNPRHLVRRRGQEARLRCSPMKGHSHVYWYRQLPEEGLKFMVYLQKENIIDESGMPKERFSAEFPKEGPSILRIQQVVRGDSAAYFCASSLNSPPYTGELFFGEGSRLTVL.